The present entry profiles one T cell receptor beta chain with its context. Its antigen remains unknown. This entry is derived from a study of PD-1 blockade in classical Hodgkin lymphoma. Notes on the study in general: Significantly greater TCR diversity emerged by C4D1 in CD4+ cells but not CD8+ cells.

Relapse was seen in all patients after autologous stem cell transplantation, and brentuximab vedotin exposure was variable. Sequencing was performed with immunoSEQ multiplex PCR; in TCRdb, only in-frame clones are kept and a portion is missing. Of 90,000 or so clones in the sample, approximately 91% were seen once. The sequenced sample was peripheral blood mononuclear cells (PBMCs), obtained before the second cycle of nivolumab. This TCR was sampled from a human donor with classical Hodgkin lymphoma.

CDR3 in DNA: TGTGCCAGCAGCTCCAACAGGGAAAACACTGAAGCTTTCTTT. Encoded protein: CASSSNRENTEAFF. The chain couples TRBV6-5 to TRBJ1-1, with a possible D match to TRBD1 (6 bases). The CDR3 consists of 14 residues. V lost 6 bases and J 2 bases, leaving 13 bases between the germline ends. Germline lookup yields CDR1 MNHEY and CDR2 SVGAGI.